Shown below are 31 T cell receptor beta chains from a single sample sequenced in a study of human T cells and chemical hapten exposure. The time point denotes: pre-sensitization, week 0. Treatment defined: therapeutic diphenylcyclopropenone sensitization with weekly scalp DPC. TCRdb called the RACE reads again in MiXCR, with one record for every CDR3 protein. The data hold about 380,000 distinct CDR3 sequences, with 5% to 6.5% observed a single time. The sample was whole blood, taken in connection with sensitization to the hapten diphenylcyclopropenone (DPC). The receptors stem from a woman between 45 and 60 years old with alopecia areata. Some clones in this sample may be carry-over from other donors' samples.

This clonotype was recorded many times. The V call is TRBV5-5, the J call TRBJ2-6; D is tentatively TRBD1 or TRBD2 (5 bases each). The CDR3 sequence is 15 residues long. Trimming took off 6 bases at V and 1 base at J, with 11 bases between the two ends. In germline, CDR1 is SGHKS, CDR2 YYEKEE (reference sequence). CDR3 nucleotides: TGTGCCAGCAATATGAGGGGTTCTGGGGCCAACGTCCTGACTTTC. Amino acid sequence: CASNMRGSGANVLTF.

This clonotype was picked up many times. This chain uses TRBV4-1 with TRBJ2-7; D might be TRBD2 (6 bases). The V end lost 3 bases, the J end lost 0 bases, and 12 bases lay between the germline ends. CDR1 and CDR2 from the germline V gene are MGHRA and YSYEKL. The CDR3 spans 15 residues. CDR3 DNA sequence: TGCGCCAGCAGCCAGCAACCGGACTACTCCTACGAGCAGTACTTC. Residues: CASSQQPDYSYEQYF.

The J gene is TRBJ1-6, the V gene TRBV5-4, with 9 bases fitting TRBD1. The CDR3 is 17 residues long. Looked up from germline, CDR1 is SGHNT and CDR2 is YYREEE (reference sequence). Trimming removed 3 bases from V and 10 bases from J; junction bases left unmatched: 14. The CDR3 here is CASSSGTGSPNLSPLHF. The CDR3 region has the DNA TGTGCCAGCAGCTCCGGGACAGGGAGTCCCAATTTATCACCCCTCCACTTT.

The chain uses TRBV29-1 and TRBJ2-2; D tentatively reads TRBD1 or TRBD2 (5 bases each). The V and J ends lost 4 bases and 8 bases respectively, with 14 bases between them. Germline-derived CDR1 and CDR2 are SQVTM and ANQGSEA. The CDR3 totals 13 residues. The CDR3 reads CSVGPGPMGELFF. DNA of the CDR3: TGCAGCGTTGGACCGGGGCCGATGGGGGAGCTGTTTTTT.

This clonotype was counted only a few times. The rearrangement joins TRBV10-3 to TRBJ2-1; 13 bases match TRBD2. With V trimmed by 7 bases and J by 6 bases, 3 bases remained unmatched. The germline gives CDR1 ENHRY, CDR2 SYGVKD. This CDR3 is 14 amino acids long. The CDR3 spells CAIKGTSGANEQFF. The CDR3 bases are TGTGCCATCAAAGGGACTAGCGGGGCCAATGAGCAGTTCTTC.

The V call is TRBV7-2, the J call TRBJ2-2, with D uncertain. Trimming stripped 2 bases from V and 5 bases from J, with 12 bases between. CDR3 size: 15 residues. CDR1 is SGHTA, CDR2 FQGNSA, per germline. This CDR3 is CASSLNGVGTGELFF. In nucleotides, the CDR3 is TGTGCCAGCAGCTTAAACGGAGTGGGAACCGGGGAGCTGTTTTTT.

This clonotype was seen ten or more times. The J gene is TRBJ2-3, the V gene TRBV10-1, with 9 nucleotides matching TRBD2. CDR3 length: 19 residues. CDR1 and CDR2 (germline): WNHNN, SYGVQD (reference sequence). V lost 3 bases, J lost 4 bases, and 17 bases stayed unmatched. CDR3: CASSEDPLGGGRASDTQYF. The CDR3 nucleotides read TGCGCCAGCAGTGAAGACCCCCTCGGCGGCGGGAGGGCCTCAGATACGCAGTATTTT.

This clonotype was counted only a few times. This chain links TRBV7-9 with TRBJ1-1; 8 bases fit TRBD1. Germline V gene sequence: CDR1 SEHNR, CDR2 FQNEAQ (reference sequence). The CDR3 sequence is 16 residues long. With V trimmed by 5 bases and J by 3 bases, 11 bases remained unmatched. The CDR3 loop is CASSAHRGKTYTEAFF. The CDR3 region has the DNA TGTGCCAGCAGCGCCCACAGGGGGAAGACATACACTGAAGCTTTCTTT.

This clonotype was counted ten times or more. The chain joins TRBV25-1 to TRBJ2-3; D is possibly TRBD1 or TRBD2 (5 bases each). CDR3 size: 15 residues. Germline CDR1 is MGHDK and CDR2 is SYGVNS. V lost 4 bases to trimming and J lost 8 bases, with 19 bases between them. The DNA of the CDR3 is TGTGCCAGCAGTGGGCCGGGGCAGAGCAGGTTTACGCAGTATTTT. This sequence encodes CASSGPGQSRFTQYF.

Ten or more counts support this clonotype. The rearrangement links TRBV30 to TRBJ2-7; D gene unclear. V was cut by 1 base and J by 3 bases, with 7 bases left in between. Germline CDR1 is GTSNPN and CDR2 is SVGIG (reference sequence). CDR3 length: 12 residues. Here the CDR3 DNA reads TGTGCCTGGAGTGAAGGGAACTACGAGCAGTACTTC. It codes for CAWSEGNYEQYF.

This clonotype has a count of ten or more. The genes are TRBV7-9 and TRBJ2-7; D is uncertain. The CDR3 is 13 amino acids. V was clipped by 4 bases and J by 3 bases, with 10 bases between them. Germline CDR1 SEHNR, CDR2 FQNEAQ (reference sequence). CDR3 sequence: CASSSGQIYEQYF. The CDR3 bases are TGTGCCAGCAGCTCGGGCCAGATCTACGAGCAGTACTTC.

The sample holds many counts of this clonotype. DNA of the CDR3: TGCGCCAGCAGCCCCTTTGGACAGGGGGCTACTGAAGCTTTCTTT. This encodes CASSPFGQGATEAFF. This rearrangement joins TRBV4-1 to TRBJ1-1, with TRBD1 matching over 11 bases. With V trimmed by 4 bases and J by 5 bases, 6 bases remained unmatched. The germline V gene encodes CDR1 MGHRA and CDR2 YSYEKL. This CDR3 region has 15 residues.

This chain uses TRBV20-1 with TRBJ1-1; D remains ambiguous. Germline CDR1 reads DFQATT; CDR2 reads SNEGSKA (reference sequence). This CDR3 spans 12 amino acids. Trimming cost V 6 bases and J 1 base, with 9 bases left between them. Written as DNA, the CDR3 is TGCAGTGCCCAGCAAGGGAACACTGAAGCTTTCTTT. As protein: CSAQQGNTEAFF.

This clonotype was seen a handful of times. The chain is built from TRBV29-1 and TRBJ1-2, with D hard to call. Per germline, CDR1 SQVTM and CDR2 ANQGSEA. Deletions cut 5 bases from V and 8 bases from J, with 21 bases between. The CDR3 is 14 amino acids. CDR3 DNA: TGCAGCGTTAGAACCTCCGGGATCTCAGGAGGCTACACCTTC. This translates into CSVRTSGISGGYTF.

This rearrangement joins TRBV18 to TRBJ1-2; D ambiguous. CDR3 length: 14 residues. Trimming shortened V by 4 bases and J by 0 bases, and 9 bases separated the two germline ends. Germline CDR1 is KGHSH and CDR2 is LQKENI. Written as DNA, the CDR3 is TGTGCCAGCTCACTGGGAGGGTCTAACTATGGCTACACCTTC. This encodes CASSLGGSNYGYTF.

There are many counts of this clonotype. The chain links TRBV2 to TRBJ1-1; the D is unclear. V was shortened by 8 bases and J by 0 bases, with 4 bases between the two germline ends. Germline CDR1 is SNHLY and CDR2 is FYNNEI. The CDR3 contains 11 residues. CDR3 region: CASGVNTEAFF. DNA of the CDR3: TGTGCCAGCGGCGTGAACACTGAAGCTTTCTTT. The full variable domain, with the rest looked up from reference TRBV2 and TRBJ1-1, is EPEVTQTPSHQVTQMGQEVILRCVPISNHLYFYWYRQILGQKVEFLVSFYNNEISEKSEIFDDQFSVERPDGSNFTLKIRSTKLEDSAMYFCASGVNTEAFFGQGTRLTVV.

This clonotype has at least ten counts. This sequence joins TRBV20-1 and TRBJ2-1, with 10 bases lining up with TRBD2. The CDR3 runs 15 residues. V dropped 2 bases and J dropped 8; count of bases not matched to a gene: 9. Germline V gene lookup returns CDR1 DFQATT and CDR2 SNEGSKA (reference sequence). CDR3 loop: CSARPGASGSYEQFF. The CDR3 nucleotides are TGCAGTGCTAGACCTGGGGCTAGCGGGAGCTATGAGCAGTTCTTC.

This clonotype was counted at least ten times. V gene TRBV20-1 combines with J gene TRBJ2-7; 7 bases line up with TRBD2. V lost 8 bases and J lost 4; bases outside the gene matches: 14. CDR3 length: 14 amino acids. The germline V gene encodes CDR1 DFQATT and CDR2 SNEGSKA (reference sequence). CDR3 in amino acids: CSHIGLADDYEQYF. DNA of the CDR3: TGCAGTCATATCGGGCTAGCGGACGATTACGAGCAGTACTTC.

V is TRBV7-9 and J is TRBJ1-1; a possible D gene is TRBD1 (6 bases). CDR1 and CDR2 from the germline V gene are SEHNR and FQNEAQ (reference sequence). Trimming cost V 4 bases and J 6 bases, with 9 bases left between them. The CDR3 is 12 amino acids. For the CDR3, the DNA is TGTGCCAGCAGCTCCCGGACAGCTGAAGCTTTCTTT. It translates to CASSSRTAEAFF.

Many counts were recorded for this clonotype. The gene calls are TRBV5-1 and TRBJ1-1; D remains ambiguous. V dropped 1 base and J dropped 4 bases, with 8 bases sitting between them. This CDR3 comprises 13 residues. Germline CDR1 and CDR2: SGHRS and YFSETQ. The CDR3 DNA reads TGCGCCAGCAGCTTGTATGGGAGCACTGAAGCTTTCTTT. Amino acid sequence: CASSLYGSTEAFF.

CDR3 region: CSAIIYRGVSDQPQHF. CDR3 DNA sequence: TGCAGTGCCATCATCTACAGGGGAGTATCGGACCAGCCCCAGCATTTT. The rearrangement uses TRBV20-1 and TRBJ1-5; 7 bases are shared with TRBD1. CDR3 length equals 16 residues. The ends lost 6 bases at V and 7 bases at J; junction bases unmatched: 18. Germline V gene lookup returns CDR1 DFQATT and CDR2 SNEGSKA (reference sequence).

The chain combines TRBV20-1 with TRBJ2-7; a weak D match, TRBD1 (5 bases). CDR1 is DFQATT, CDR2 SNEGSKA, per germline (reference sequence). Trimming pared 7 bases from V and 5 bases from J, leaving 6 bases between. CDR3 length: 9 residues. The CDR3 nucleotides are TGCAGTGTGGGGCACGAGCAGTACTTC. Translation: CSVGHEQYF.

This clonotype was seen ten or more times. The chain carries TRBV6-5 and TRBJ2-3, with D possibly matching TRBD2 (6 bases). CDR1 and CDR2 from the germline V gene are MNHEY and SVGAGI. CDR3 size: 17 residues. Trimming took 0 bases from V and 2 from J, leaving 15 bases between them. The CDR3: CASSYSLRRGFTDTQYF. The CDR3 DNA sequence: TGTGCCAGCAGTTACTCTCTGCGGCGGGGATTCACAGATACGCAGTATTTT.

This chain uses TRBV5-1 with TRBJ2-3; 8 bases are shared with TRBD1. CDR3 size: 15 residues. V gave up 0 bases and J gave up 6 bases; unmatched junction bases: 6. CDR1 is SGHRS, CDR2 YFSETQ, per germline. CDR3 loop: CASSLAPDRVDTQYF. The CDR3 region has the DNA TGCGCCAGCAGCTTGGCCCCGGACAGGGTCGATACGCAGTATTTT.

This clonotype occurred a few times. The chain combines TRBV13 with TRBJ1-4; D not resolved. CDR3 length equals 14 residues. V was pared by 4 bases and J by 3 bases, with 9 bases between. Germline CDR1 reads PRHDT; CDR2 reads FYEKMQ (reference sequence). CDR3 loop: CASSSPGANEKLFF. The DNA for the CDR3 is TGTGCCAGCAGCTCACCCGGGGCTAATGAAAAACTGTTTTTT.

This clonotype was seen more than once but under ten times. This rearrangement joins TRBV28 to TRBJ1-2; a weak D match, TRBD1 (6 bases). The CDR3 is made up of 15 amino acids. Germline V lookup: CDR1 MDHEN, CDR2 SYDVKM. V shed 7 bases and J shed 4 bases, with 19 bases lying between them. CDR3 residues: CASTKTGGAGYGYTF. The DNA for the CDR3 is TGTGCCAGCACTAAAACCGGGGGCGCGGGCTATGGCTACACCTTC.

This clonotype was counted ten times or more. This sequence joins TRBV20-1 and TRBJ1-1; D is ambiguous. Per germline, CDR1 DFQATT and CDR2 SNEGSKA (reference sequence). CDR3 length: 10 amino acids. The V end was cut by 3 bases, the J end by 5 bases, with 4 bases between. The CDR3 DNA sequence: TGCAGTGCTAGCGGGACTGAAGCTTTCTTT. Translated: CSASGTEAFF.

This clonotype was observed at least ten times. The chain links TRBV29-1 to TRBJ1-2; no reliable D call. The CDR3 covers 13 residues. Germline V gene lookup returns CDR1 SQVTM and CDR2 ANQGSEA. The germline V and J ends were trimmed by 4 bases and 8 bases, with 17 bases remaining between them. CDR3 in amino acids: CSVVPGRQKGYTF. CDR3 nucleotides: TGCAGCGTTGTCCCTGGGAGGCAGAAAGGCTACACCTTC.

This clonotype came up a few times. The chain has TRBV2 and TRBJ1-4; the D is unclear. CDR1 and CDR2 from the germline V gene are SNHLY and FYNNEI. The CDR3 sequence is 12 residues long. V was cut by 8 bases and J by 8 bases, with 12 bases left in between. The DNA of the CDR3 is TGTGCCAGCGCTGGGTTAAGAGAAAAACTGTTTTTT. Its translation is CASAGLREKLFF.

This clonotype was observed a handful of times. This chain uses TRBV29-1 with TRBJ1-1; D uncertain. CDR1 SQVTM and CDR2 ANQGSEA come from the germline V gene. The CDR3 extends over 13 amino acids. V was pared by 3 bases and J by 0 bases, with 8 bases between. The CDR3 loop is CSVEDGLNTEAFF. The CDR3 nucleotides read TGCAGCGTTGAGGACGGGTTGAACACTGAAGCTTTCTTT.

This clonotype was detected only a few times. V gene TRBV6-2 or TRBV6-3 combines with J gene TRBJ1-5; D is perhaps TRBD1 (5 bases). V dropped 5 bases and J dropped 0 bases, with 14 bases sitting between them. This CDR3 has 16 residues. Germline loops: CDR1 MNHEY, CDR2 SVGEGT. The CDR3 loop is CASSPGTDYSNQPQHF. Written as DNA, the CDR3 is TGTGCCAGCAGTCCTGGGACGGATTATAGCAATCAGCCCCAGCATTTT.